This T cell receptor beta chain was sequenced in a study of blood T cell repertoires in COVID-19. Study in general: Sites in the United States, Italy and Spain provided acute and convalescent COVID-19 samples.

The CDR3 loop spans 16 amino acids. Germline V lookup: CDR1 SGHRS, CDR2 YFSETQ. V gave up 4 bases and J gave up 4 bases, with 18 bases separating them. In the original workflow: By means of reference gene primer amplification, nucleated cell counts were estimated. The table came from immunoSEQ multiplex PCR; TCRdb's copy has only in-frame clones and leaves some out. V and J calls and clone size are given by that table; D and trimming were obtained from the DNA. This table has 80,000 to 90,000 clones, more than 70% appearing once. This TCR derives from a woman in her 70s with acute or convalescent COVID-19. The chain has TRBV5-1 and TRBJ2-1, with D perhaps TRBD1 (6 bases). The sequenced material came from peripheral blood. CDR3 in amino acids: CASSPGQFMGYNEQFF. In DNA form, the CDR3 reads TGCGCCAGCAGCCCCGGACAGTTCATGGGGTACAATGAGCAGTTCTTC.